This TCR beta chain was observed in a study of PD-1 blockade in classical Hodgkin lymphoma. Study-wide context: Administration of nivolumab to patients was at 3 mg/kg intravenously every 2 weeks.

The CDR3 is 19 amino acids. Germline V gene data show CDR1 as SGDLS and CDR2 as YYNGEE. Trimming at V came to 0 bases and at J to 2 bases, leaving 8 bases not matched to a gene. Comment on this clone: The target antigen is unknown.

General observations from the study: In CD4+ cells, TCR diversity went up significantly by C4D1, but in CD8+ cells it did not. Newly diagnosed patients had diversity similar to the baseline diversity of complete responders.

Every patient relapsed after autologous stem cell transplantation, and brentuximab vedotin exposure varied. The study purified CD4+ T cells from thawed PBMCs using magnetic negative selection. Responses achieved at best were complete response, partial response or progressive disease. The repertoire was sequenced with immunoSEQ multiplex PCR; TCRdb's copy has only in-frame clones and lacks some. The table includes over 25,000 clones, roughly 80% detected once. Specimen: CD4+ T cells from blood, collected at baseline. The V call is TRBV9, the J call TRBJ2-3, with 14 positions matching TRBD2. This TCR was sampled from a human donor with classical Hodgkin lymphoma. CDR3 DNA sequence: TGTGCCAGCAGCGTAGTGACTAGCGGGGGGGCAGTTGTCACAGATACGCAGTATTTT. Translated, it gives CASSVVTSGGAVVTDTQYF.